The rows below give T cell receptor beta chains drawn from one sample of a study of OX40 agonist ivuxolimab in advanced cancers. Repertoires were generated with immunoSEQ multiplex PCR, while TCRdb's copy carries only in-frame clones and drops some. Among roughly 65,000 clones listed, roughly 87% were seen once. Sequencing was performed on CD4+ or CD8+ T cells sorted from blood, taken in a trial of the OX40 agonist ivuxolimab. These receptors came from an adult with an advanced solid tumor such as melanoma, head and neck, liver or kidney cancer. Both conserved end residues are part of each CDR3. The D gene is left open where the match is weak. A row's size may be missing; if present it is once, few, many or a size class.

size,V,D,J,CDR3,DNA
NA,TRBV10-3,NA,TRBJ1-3,CAISESSPGTSHGNTIYF,TGTGCCATCAGTGAGTCCTCCCCCGGGACATCCCATGGAAACACCATATATTTT
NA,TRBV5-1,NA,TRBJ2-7,CASSPTAGSYEQYF,TGCGCCAGCAGCCCCACGGCAGGGAGCTACGAGCAGTACTTC
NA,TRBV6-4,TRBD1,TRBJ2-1,CASSDSRTGLTNEQFF,TGTGCCAGCAGTGACTCCAGGACAGGGCTTACTAATGAGCAGTTCTTC
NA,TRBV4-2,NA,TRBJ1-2,CASSQEGRGGYGYTF,TGTGCCAGCAGCCAAGAGGGCAGGGGCGGCTATGGCTACACCTTC
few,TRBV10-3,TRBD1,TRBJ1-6,CAISEAQGGNSPLHF,TGTGCCATCAGTGAGGCACAGGGGGGAAATTCACCCCTCCACTTT
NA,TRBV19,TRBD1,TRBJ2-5,CASSIRTGRNQETQYF,TGTGCCAGTAGTATTCGGACAGGACGGAACCAAGAGACCCAGTACTTC
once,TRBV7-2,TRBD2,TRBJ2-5,CASSPRVLAGEETQYF,TGTGCCAGCAGCCCCCGCGTATTAGCGGGGGAAGAGACCCAGTACTTC
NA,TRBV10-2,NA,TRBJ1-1,CASMENQRNTEAFF,TGCGCCAGCATGGAAAACCAAAGGAACACTGAAGCTTTCTTT
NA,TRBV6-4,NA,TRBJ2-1,CASPDEQFF,TGTGCCAGCCCCGATGAGCAGTTCTTC
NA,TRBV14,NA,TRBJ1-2,CASSQDRGFPNYGYTF,TGTGCCAGCAGCCAAGATCGGGGGTTTCCTAACTATGGCTACACCTTC
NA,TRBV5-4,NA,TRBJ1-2,CASSLGSGYGYTF,TGTGCCAGCAGCTTGGGAAGCGGCTATGGCTACACCTTC
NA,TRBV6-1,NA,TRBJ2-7,CASTPGHAAYEQYF,TGTGCCAGCACCCCCGGACACGCCGCCTACGAGCAGTACTTC
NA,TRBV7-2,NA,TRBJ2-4,CASSSEGVGASKNIQYF,TGTGCCAGCAGCTCCGAAGGGGTGGGGGCATCCAAAAACATTCAGTACTTC
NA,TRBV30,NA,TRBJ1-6,CAWSVLPYNSPLHF,TGTGCCTGGAGTGTTCTGCCCTATAATTCACCCCTCCACTTT
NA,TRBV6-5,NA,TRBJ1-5,CASSFEGSNQPQHF,TGTGCCAGCAGTTTCGAGGGGAGCAATCAGCCCCAGCATTTT
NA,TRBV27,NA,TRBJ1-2,CASSFAGTLYGYTF,TGTGCCAGCAGTTTCGCCGGGACACTGTATGGCTACACCTTC
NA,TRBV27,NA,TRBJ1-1,CASSPHGQNLMNTEAFF,TGTGCCAGCAGTCCCCACGGACAGAACCTTATGAACACTGAAGCTTTCTTT
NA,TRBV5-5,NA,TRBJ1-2,CASSRDNYGYTF,TGTGCCAGCAGCCGGGACAACTATGGCTACACCTTC